This is a list of T cell receptor beta chains from one sample in a study of shared clonotypes between healthy human individuals. TCRdb keeps only in-frame clones here, not all; method: immunoSEQ multiplex PCR. Counted here are approximately 810,000 clones, about 91% occurring once; the ten biggest clones make up around 24%. The sample was naive CD8+ T cells sorted from blood. Receptors were obtained from a young man in good health. CDR3s include the opening cysteine and the closing phenylalanine or tryptophan. A D gene is named only where the DNA matches it firmly. Size is stated for part of the rows, as once, few or many counts, or as a class when the clone is expanded.

>TRBV7-8|NA|NA|TRBJ2-3
TGTGCCAGCAGCCTAAGGACGCGCACAGATACGCAGTATTTT
CASSLRTRTDTQYF
>TRBV10-1|TRBD2|NA|TRBJ2-1
TGCGCCAGCAGTGACTCACACTTGACTAGCGTCAACAATGAGCAGTTCTTC
CASSDSHLTSVNNEQFF
>TRBV9|NA|NA|TRBJ2-2
TGTGCCAGCAGCGCCGACACCGGGGAGCTGTTTTTT
CASSADTGELFF
>TRBV28|TRBD2|NA|TRBJ2-7
TGTGCCAGCAGTTCGTTGGCGGGAGTGCCCAGACATCCATACGAGCAGTACTTC
CASSSLAGVPRHPYEQYF
>TRBV6-5|NA|NA|TRBJ2-5
TGTGCCAGCAGACCCGGACTCAACGAGGGGGAGACCCAGTACTTC
CASRPGLNEGETQYF
>TRBV14|NA|NA|TRBJ2-6
TGTGCCAGCAGCCAAGATCAACCCAGGGTTAGCTCTGGGGCCAACGTCCTGACTTTC
CASSQDQPRVSSGANVLTF
>TRBV15|NA|NA|TRBJ1-5
TGTGCCACCAGCCGTAACTACAGGGAAGTGGGACAGCCCCAGCATTTT
CATSRNYREVGQPQHF
>TRBV12-5|NA|NA|TRBJ2-7
TGTGCTAGTGGTTTGGTATCAACAGCGCATATCTACGAGCAGTACTTC
CASGLVSTAHIYEQYF
>TRBV28|NA|NA|TRBJ1-2
TGTGCCAGCACATGGGGAAGGGATGGCTACACCTTC
CASTWGRDGYTF
>TRBV7-2|NA|NA|TRBJ2-7
TGTGCCAGCAGCTCATTAGATGTCCTTTACGAGCAGTACTTC
CASSSLDVLYEQYF
>TRBV10-2|TRBD2|NA|TRBJ2-3
TGCGCCAGCAGCCTAGCGGGAGGGCCAGGGGATACGCAGTATTTT
CASSLAGGPGDTQYF
>TRBV4-2|NA|once|TRBJ2-7
TGTGCCAGCAGCCCGTACAAAACGGCCTACGAGCAGTACTTC
CASSPYKTAYEQYF
>TRBV7-9|NA|NA|TRBJ2-7
TGTGCCAGCAGCTTAGGTCTAGCACTTTACTACGAGCAGTACTTC
CASSLGLALYYEQYF
>TRBV30|TRBD2|NA|TRBJ2-1
TGTGCCTGGAGCGGGGGTAGCGGGGACAATGAGCAGTTCTTC
CAWSGGSGDNEQFF
>TRBV21-1|NA|NA|TRBJ2-1
TGTGCCAGCAGCCCCAGTGGGGGAGTGGGGCTCAATGAGCAGTTCTTC
CASSPSGGVGLNEQFF
>TRBV4-1|NA|NA|TRBJ1-1
TGCGCCAGCAGCCTCGTCGACAGGACGGACACTGAAGCTTTCTTT
CASSLVDRTDTEAFF
>TRBV5-4|NA|NA|TRBJ2-7
TGTGCCAGCAGCTTGGGGGACACAAACTACGAGCAGTACTTC
CASSLGDTNYEQYF
>TRBV7-8|NA|NA|TRBJ2-1
TGTGCCAGCAGCTTGTTACAGGGCTCCTACAATGAGCAGTTCTTC
CASSLLQGSYNEQFF
>TRBV6-6|NA|NA|TRBJ1-1
TGTGCCAGCAGTTACTCCCTGGGGGTCGCTGAAGCTTTCTTT
CASSYSLGVAEAFF
>TRBV1|NA|once|TRBJ2-1
TGCACCAGCAGCCAAGACGGTGACAGGGGGAGGAATGAGCAGTTCTTC
CTSSQDGDRGRNEQFF
>TRBV6-1|TRBD1|NA|TRBJ1-5
TGTGCCAGCAGTGGCCCTCGGGACAGCCTCTATAGCAATCAGCCCCAGCATTTT
CASSGPRDSLYSNQPQHF
>TRBV13|NA|once|TRBJ2-7
TGTGCCAGCAGCTTCGGACAAGGGGCCTACTACGAGCAGTACTTC
CASSFGQGAYYEQYF
>TRBV2|NA|NA|TRBJ1-2
TGTGCCAGCAGTGAAGCCGGCACAGGGAGGTATGGCTACACCTTC
CASSEAGTGRYGYTF
>TRBV2|NA|NA|TRBJ2-5
TGTGCCAGCACCGGAGTCTGGCAGCGTATAGAGACCCAGTACTTC
CASTGVWQRIETQYF
>TRBV27|TRBD2|NA|TRBJ2-1
TGTGCCAGCAGTTTACAGGGACTACCATACTCCTACAATGAGCAGTTCTTC
CASSLQGLPYSYNEQFF
>TRBV7-8|NA|NA|TRBJ2-1
TGTGCCGGACGAGAGGGAGAGGGCTACAATGAGCAGTTCTTC
CAGREGEGYNEQFF
>TRBV7-9|NA|NA|TRBJ2-7
TGTGCCAGCAGCTCCATCTACGAGCAGTACTTC
CASSSIYEQYF
>TRBV2|NA|NA|TRBJ2-1
TGTGCCAGCAGTGAAGCGCTTAGCAGTTACAATGAGCAGTTCTTC
CASSEALSSYNEQFF
>TRBV7-9|TRBD1|NA|TRBJ2-7
TGTGCCAGCAGCTTGAGTAGGGACAGGGGGCAGGAGCAGTACTTC
CASSLSRDRGQEQYF
>TRBV10-1|NA|NA|TRBJ2-1
TGCGCCAGCAGTGATGCCCACGGGGCCTACAATGAGCAGTTCTTC
CASSDAHGAYNEQFF
>TRBV6-1|TRBD1|NA|TRBJ1-1
TGTGCCATTACAGGGGGCACCGCTGAAGCTTTCTTT
CAITGGTAEAFF
>TRBV15|NA|NA|TRBJ2-7
TGTGCCACCAGCAGAGAGGGCGGGTACGAGCAGTACTTC
CATSREGGYEQYF
>TRBV4-3|NA|NA|TRBJ2-7
TGCGCCAGCAGCCAAGATTTAGGACTACGGGAGCAGTACTTC
CASSQDLGLREQYF
>TRBV28|NA|NA|TRBJ2-3
TGTGCCAGCAGTCAGAACCGAGCTTCGGTAGATACGCAGTATTTT
CASSQNRASVDTQYF
>TRBV19|TRBD1|once|TRBJ2-7
TGTGCCAGTGGAGCCGGGACAGGGGGATACGAGCAGTACTTC
CASGAGTGGYEQYF
>TRBV7-9|TRBD1|NA|TRBJ2-7
TGTGCCAGCAGCTTAGCGGGCGGGGGGACAGGGGACGAGCAGTACTTC
CASSLAGGGTGDEQYF
>TRBV29-1|TRBD1|NA|TRBJ2-1
TGCAGCGTTGACCCACAGGGGTTCGATGAGCAGTTCTTC
CSVDPQGFDEQFF
>TRBV28|NA|few|TRBJ2-7
TGTGCCAGCAGTCGCGACGGGAGCTATAGCTCCTACGAGCAGTACTTC
CASSRDGSYSSYEQYF
>TRBV30|NA|NA|TRBJ2-7
TGTGCCACCTCTTGGGACGCCTCCTACGAGCAGTACTTC
CATSWDASYEQYF
>TRBV9|NA|once|TRBJ1-1
TGTGCCAGCAGCGTAGATGGGGCCACTGAAGCTTTCTTT
CASSVDGATEAFF
>TRBV6-6|NA|NA|TRBJ2-5
TGTGCCAGCATGACGGACGGTACCCAGTACTTC
CASMTDGTQYF
>TRBV7-8|TRBD1|few|TRBJ2-5
TGTGCCAGCAGCTTGGCGGACAGGGGGTACCAAGAGACCCAGTACTTC
CASSLADRGYQETQYF
>TRBV9|NA|NA|TRBJ2-5
TGTGCCAGCAGCGTAGCAGTTACTGTCAGGACAGAGAAAGAGACCCAGTACTTC
CASSVAVTVRTEKETQYF
>TRBV14|NA|NA|TRBJ2-1
TGTGCCAGCAGCCAGAACCTAGCAGACAATGAGCAGTTCTTC
CASSQNLADNEQFF
>TRBV12-5|NA|once|TRBJ2-1
TGTGCTAGTGGTCCCGGCTCGCGCGGTGAGCAGTTCTTC
CASGPGSRGEQFF
>TRBV5-5|NA|NA|TRBJ2-1
TGTGCCAGCAGCTTGAGGTTGGCTCGATCGACTGCCCACAATGAGCAGTTCTTC
CASSLRLARSTAHNEQFF
>TRBV11-2|TRBD2|NA|TRBJ2-7
TGTGCCAGCAACCTAGAGGGACTAGCGGACTACGAGCAGTACTTC
CASNLEGLADYEQYF
>TRBV27|NA|NA|TRBJ2-3
TGTGCCAGCAGTGTCCCGGGCCCTAGCACAGATACGCAGTATTTT
CASSVPGPSTDTQYF
>TRBV4-3|NA|NA|TRBJ2-7
TGCGCCAGCAGCCAAGGTTCCGGGCAATTGGCCTACGAGCAGTACTTC
CASSQGSGQLAYEQYF
>TRBV19|NA|NA|TRBJ1-3
TGTGCCAGTAGTATCACAGGGTATGGAAACACCATATATTTT
CASSITGYGNTIYF
>TRBV7-9|NA|NA|TRBJ1-1
TGTGCCAGCAGCTTCGGTGGGGAAGCTTTCTTT
CASSFGGEAFF